This T cell receptor beta chain appears in the sequencing data of a study of technical replicates of blood from a few donors. Germline CDR1 is MGHDK and CDR2 is SYGVNS. The CDR3 has 15 residues. V lost 4 bases to trimming and J lost 6 bases; unmatched junction nucleotides: 4. Sequencing used immunoSEQ multiplex PCR; TCRdb keeps in-frame clones, though not all of them. This repertoire shows over 10,000 clones, about four fifths found once; its top ten account for about 12%. The chain carries TRBV25-1 and TRBJ2-1; 12 bases match TRBD2. The sample taken for sequencing was PBMCs. The TCR originated in a human donor in good health. This CDR3 reads CASSALAGGVNEQFF. DNA of the CDR3: TGTGCCAGCAGTGCCCTAGCGGGAGGGGTCAATGAGCAGTTCTTC. Using reference TRBV25-1 and TRBJ2-1 for the parts outside the CDR3, the full variable domain is EADIYQTPRYLVIGTGKKITLECSQTMGHDKMYWYQQDPGMELHLIHYSYGVNSTEKGDLSSESTVSRIRTEHFPLTLESARPSHTSQYLCASSALAGGVNEQFFGPGTRLTVL.